The 8 T cell receptor beta chains presented below share a single source sample, sequenced in a study of cytomegalovirus exposure and HLA in healthy donors. Sequencing was performed with immunoSEQ multiplex PCR; in TCRdb, only in-frame clones are kept and a portion is missing. The table records roughly 45,000 clones, about 93% of them present only once. The sample taken for sequencing was PBMCs. These receptors were taken from a man aged 18 to 35 in good health and CMV-seronegative.

This clone came up once. The genes are TRBV4-1 and TRBJ2-4; TRBD1 agrees at 9 bases. The CDR3 has 16 residues. The germline gives CDR1 MGHRA, CDR2 YSYEKL. V trimming: 1 base; J trimming: 1 base; junction bases outside the gene matches: 2. The CDR3 DNA reads as TGCGCCAGCAGCCAAGGGACAGGGGCCGCCAAAAACATTCAGTACTTC. Its translation is CASSQGTGAAKNIQYF.

J is TRBJ2-1 and V is TRBV19; 16 nucleotides agree with TRBD2. With 5 bases clipped from V and 4 bases from J, the junction kept 8 bases outside the gene matches. This CDR3 has 18 residues. Germline-derived CDR1 and CDR2 are LNHDA and SQIVND (reference sequence). The chain's CDR3 is CASSFPGLAGGPYNEQFF. DNA for the CDR3: TGTGCCAGTAGTTTCCCGGGACTAGCGGGAGGGCCGTACAATGAGCAGTTCTTC.

The rearrangement links TRBV27 to TRBJ1-2; 11 bases fit TRBD1. V was clipped by 5 bases and J by 8 bases; unmatched bases: 10. Germline lookup yields CDR1 MNHEY and CDR2 SMNVEV (reference sequence). This CDR3 has 15 amino acids. DNA for the CDR3: TGTGCCAGCAGTGGGGCGGGACAGGGGGTGGGCGGCTACACCTTC. Translated: CASSGAGQGVGGYTF.

This sequence joins TRBV19 and TRBJ2-1; 7 bases map to TRBD2. CDR3 length: 15 amino acids. J gave up 7 bases and V 7 bases, and 13 bases lay outside the gene matches. CDR1 is LNHDA, CDR2 SQIVND, per germline (reference sequence). The CDR3 is CASKVAGEVGNEQFF. The CDR3 bases are TGTGCCAGTAAGGTGGCGGGAGAAGTTGGGAATGAGCAGTTCTTC. Complete variable domain (other parts from reference TRBV19 and TRBJ2-1): DGGITQSPKYLFRKEGQNVTLSCEQNLNHDAMYWYRQDPGQGLRLIYYSQIVNDFQKGDIAEGYSVSREKKESFPLTVTSAQKNPTAFYLCASKVAGEVGNEQFFGPGTRLTVL.

The genes are TRBV4-2 and TRBJ1-3; D might be TRBD1 (5 bases). V shed 5 bases and J shed 8 bases, with 10 bases lying between them. Germline lookup yields CDR1 LGHNA and CDR2 YNFKEQ. The CDR3 runs 12 residues. The CDR3 region is CASSWGGDTIYF. DNA for the CDR3: TGTGCCAGCAGCTGGGGGGGGGACACCATATATTTT.

This chain joins TRBV18 and TRBJ2-7; TRBD1 matches 9 bases. Trimming took 4 bases from V and 2 from J; bases not matched to a gene: 6. The CDR3 sequence is 15 residues long. Germline CDR1 and CDR2: KGHSH and LQKENI. Here the CDR3 reads CASSLGTGSTYEQYF. Written as DNA, the CDR3 is TGTGCCAGCTCACTTGGGACAGGGAGCACCTACGAGCAGTACTTC.

The J gene is TRBJ2-7, the V gene TRBV14; a weak D match, TRBD1 (6 bases). CDR1 and CDR2 (germline): SGHDN, FVKESK. The CDR3 spans 15 residues. Trimming removed 0 bases at V and 9 bases at J, with 18 bases between. The CDR3 DNA reads as TGTGCCAGCAGCCAAGAGTCTGTCCAGGGGAACGGGCAGTACTTC. It specifies CASSQESVQGNGQYF.

The CDR3 sequence is CAIRRATGTEDTEAFF. CDR3 nucleotides: TGTGCCATCAGAAGAGCTACCGGGACAGAAGACACTGAAGCTTTCTTT. The V and J genes are TRBV10-3 and TRBJ1-1, with 7 bases matching TRBD1. Losses at the gene ends were 6 bases for V and 3 bases for J; bases not matched to a gene: 13. The CDR3 sequence is 16 residues long. Germline V lookup: CDR1 ENHRY, CDR2 SYGVKD.